The text below deals with one T cell receptor (beta chain). This specimen belongs to a study of T cell changes during pregnancy in multiple sclerosis. After removal of 6 bases from V and 4 bases from J, the junction contained 9 bases not matched to a gene. The germline gives CDR1 SGDLS, CDR2 YYNGEE. The CDR3 spans 14 residues. Using immunoSEQ multiplex PCR, the repertoire was profiled, and TCRdb retains in-frame clones only, with some absent. Here the sample spans around 44,000 clones, approximately 90% being singletons. The V call is TRBV9, the J call TRBJ2-5; 7 positions match TRBD1. The sample was CD4+ T cells from peripheral blood mononuclear cells, taken in the second trimester of pregnancy. The TCR originated in a female donor with multiple sclerosis, enrolled in a pregnancy study. The DNA for the CDR3 is TGTGCCAGCAACCGACAGGGATGGGGAGAGACCCAGTACTTC. Its translation is CASNRQGWGETQYF.